This T cell receptor (beta chain) was obtained from a study of siplizumab effects on memory and regulatory T cells. Study-wide results and limits: Proliferating Tregs' suppressive function in siplizumab cultures went unconfirmed. Relative to controls at around 25%, mappable alloreactive CD4+ clones exhibited a mean Treg-derived proportion of less than 70% with siplizumab. No naive or memory phenotype could be assigned to roughly 75-97% of proliferating clones. Naive T cells looked more diverse than memory cells, and they looked like major contributors to the alloresponse.

This clone was counted once. The antigen remains undetermined. With 0 bases removed from V and 6 bases from J, the gap between germline ends came to 8 bases. Germline V gives CDR1 SGHRS, CDR2 YFSETQ. The length of the CDR3 is 13 residues. TCRdb's copy holds only in-frame clones and misses some; the assay was immunoSEQ multiplex PCR. The sample lists about 100,000 clones; 80% to 95% were seen once. The sample consisted of CD4+ T cells sorted from blood. J is TRBJ2-3 and V is TRBV5-1; perhaps D is TRBD1 or TRBD2 (5 bases each). The clonotype was recovered from a human donor in good health. The DNA of the CDR3 is TGCGCCAGCAGCTTGGGGGGGTCCGATACGCAGTATTTT. Amino acids: CASSLGGSDTQYF.